The 24 T cell receptor beta chains below were found in one sample sequenced in a study of T cells in tuberculosis (dated by TCRdb to the late 2010s). The protocol used for the library was the immunoSEQ multiplex PCR assay. TCRdb obtained this table from immuneACCESS and retained in-frame rearrangements with V and J assigned. These tables miss some clones; where compared with another copy, unresolved V genes account for less than half of the shortfall, and the remainder is unexplained. The sample data list 37,000 or so clones, and approximately 94% of these were observed just once. The leading ten clones occupy 9.5% to 13% of the sample. Input material: PBMCs. The receptor source for this set is a donor between 10 and 35 years old with latent tuberculosis or without tuberculosis infection. Some clones in this sample may be carry-over from other donors' samples.

J is TRBJ1-2 and V is TRBV7-2; 7 bases are a match to TRBD1. The CDR3 is made up of 14 amino acids. Germline V gene lookup returns CDR1 SGHTA and CDR2 FQGNSA. The V and J ends lost 3 bases and 4 bases, in that order; junction bases with no gene match: 5. The CDR3 nucleotides read TGTGCCAGCAGCTTTCACGGGACAGTCTATGGCTACACCTTC. It specifies CASSFHGTVYGYTF.

Turning to this clone: This specimen includes other DNA sequences encoding the same CDR3. The chain carries TRBV5-1 and TRBJ2-1; 8 nucleotides line up with TRBD2. Germline CDR1 and CDR2: SGHRS and YFSETQ. The V and J ends lost 0 bases and 8 bases, in that order; junction bases with no gene match: 4. CDR3 length equals 14 residues. The chain's CDR3 is CASSLGRGVYEQFF. CDR3 in DNA: TGCGCCAGCAGCTTGGGGCGGGGGGTGTATGAGCAGTTCTTC.

The J gene is TRBJ1-6, the V gene TRBV30; no clear D gene. Germline V CDR1 and CDR2: GTSNPN, SVGIG (reference sequence). CDR3 length: 16 amino acids. Trimming took 0 bases from V and 0 from J, leaving 9 bases between them. CDR3 bases: TGTGCCTGGAGTGTTCGGTCTAGCTCCTATAATTCACCCCTCCACTTT. Translated: CAWSVRSSSYNSPLHF. The full variable domain, its missing parts supplied by reference TRBV30 and TRBJ1-6, is SQTIHQWPATLVQPVGSPLSLECTVEGTSNPNLYWYRQAAGRGLQLLFYSVGIGQISSEVPQNLSASRPQDRQFILSSKKLLLSDSGFYLCAWSVRSSSYNSPLHFGNGTRLTVT.

The chain combines TRBV13 with TRBJ2-5; D might be TRBD2 (5 bases). CDR3 length equals 13 residues. Germline loops: CDR1 PRHDT, CDR2 FYEKMQ (reference sequence). The V and J ends lost 5 bases and 5 bases respectively, with 12 bases between them. The CDR3 DNA reads as TGTGCCAGCAGCCCCCGGGGTTGGGAGACCCAGTACTTC. Amino acid sequence: CASSPRGWETQYF.

The chain joins TRBV5-4 to TRBJ2-1; 16 bases match TRBD2. The CDR3 is 15 amino acids. Trimming cost V 8 bases and J 8 bases; bases outside gene matches: 7. Germline assignment: CDR1 SGHNT and CDR2 YYREEE (reference sequence). CDR3 sequence (DNA): TGTGCCAGTACCCTCGGGACTAGCGGGGGGGATGAGCAGTTCTTC. Protein sequence: CASTLGTSGGDEQFF. The full variable domain, with the rest looked up from reference TRBV5-4 and TRBJ2-1, is ETGVTQSPTHLIKTRGQQVTLRCSSQSGHNTVSWYQQALGQGPQFIFQYYREEENGRGNFPPRFSGLQFPNYSSELNVNALELDDSALYLCASTLGTSGGDEQFFGPGTRLTVL.

This sequence joins TRBV6-5 and TRBJ1-2; 7 nucleotides line up with TRBD1. V shed 4 bases, J shed 1 base, and the junction held 9 bases outside the gene matches. The CDR3 runs 16 residues. Germline loops: CDR1 MNHEY, CDR2 SVGAGI. The DNA for the CDR3 is TGTGCCAGCAGTTTAATAAGAGACAGGGTTAACTATGGCTACACCTTC. Amino acids: CASSLIRDRVNYGYTF.

This chain joins TRBV5-6 and TRBJ1-5; D is ambiguous. The V and J ends lost 0 bases and 0 bases respectively, with 7 bases between them. The CDR3 extends over 15 amino acids. Germline loops: CDR1 SGHDT, CDR2 YYEEEE. CDR3 loop: CASSLGVYSNQPQHF. CDR3 DNA sequence: TGTGCCAGCAGCTTGGGCGTCTATAGCAATCAGCCCCAGCATTTT. Supplemented by reference TRBV5-6 and TRBJ1-5, the full variable domain reads DAGVTQSPTHLIKTRGQQVTLRCSPKSGHDTVSWYQQALGQGPQFIFQYYEEEERQRGNFPDRFSGHQFPNYSSELNVNALLLGDSALYLCASSLGVYSNQPQHFGDGTRLSIL.

This chain uses TRBV18 with TRBJ2-1, with 9 bases identical to TRBD1. The germline gives CDR1 KGHSH, CDR2 LQKENI. The CDR3 runs 15 residues. V gave up 3 bases and J gave up 2 bases; unmatched junction bases: 2. The CDR3 nucleotides read TGTGCCAGCTCACCCTGGACAGGGGCCTACAATGAGCAGTTCTTC. Its translation: CASSPWTGAYNEQFF.

V is TRBV12-5 and J is TRBJ2-7, with a tentative D call TRBD2 (6 bases). The CDR3 spans 13 residues. Germline CDR1 and CDR2: LGHNT and FRNRAP. Trimming cost V 6 bases and J 1 base, with 10 bases left between them. This CDR3 is CASGPGGSYEQYF. Here the CDR3 DNA reads TGTGCTAGTGGCCCCGGAGGGTCCTACGAGCAGTACTTC.

The genes are TRBV7-8 and TRBJ2-3, with TRBD1 identical over 11 bases. Germline-derived CDR1 and CDR2 are SGHVS and FQNEAQ. Unmatched junction bases numbered 8, after V lost 3 bases and J lost 3 bases. This CDR3 region has 17 residues. CDR3 residues: CASSLGTGGGSTDTQYF. The CDR3 DNA reads TGTGCCAGCAGCTTGGGGACAGGGGGAGGCTCTACAGATACGCAGTATTTT.

The V call is TRBV7-2, the J call TRBJ1-1; D is unclear. The CDR3 is 11 residues long. Trimming took 1 base from V and 11 from J, leaving 8 bases between them. In germline, CDR1 is SGHTA, CDR2 FQGNSA. This CDR3 reads CASSLDLEAFF. The CDR3 DNA sequence: TGTGCCAGCAGCTTAGACCTAGAGGCTTTCTTT.

The chain links TRBV10-3 to TRBJ1-5, with 10 bases identical to TRBD1. Germline lookup yields CDR1 ENHRY and CDR2 SYGVKD. The CDR3 contains 14 residues. V was pared by 10 bases and J by 6 bases, with 9 bases of the junction left unmatched. This CDR3 is CATLTGGAGQPQHF. The DNA of the CDR3 is TGTGCCACCTTGACAGGGGGCGCCGGTCAGCCCCAGCATTTT.

The V gene is TRBV11-2, the J gene TRBJ1-2, with 9 nucleotides matching TRBD1. The length of the CDR3 is 14 residues. From germline, CDR1 is SGHAT and CDR2 FQNNGV. J was trimmed by 6 bases and V by 3 bases; bases with no gene match: 5. The CDR3 DNA reads TGTGCCAGCAGCTTTTTGGACAGGGGCAATGGCTACACCTTC. Translated, it gives CASSFLDRGNGYTF.

The genes are TRBV14 and TRBJ1-1; D is uncertain. Germline CDR1 and CDR2: SGHDN and FVKESK. V was pared by 5 bases and J by 3 bases, with 10 bases between. This CDR3 spans 13 amino acids. The CDR3 loop reads CASSTKRDTEAFF. Here the CDR3 DNA reads TGTGCCAGCAGCACAAAGCGGGACACTGAAGCTTTCTTT.

This chain links TRBV27 with TRBJ2-7, with no clear D. Germline-derived CDR1 and CDR2 are MNHEY and SMNVEV (reference sequence). V dropped 3 bases and J dropped 4 bases, with 4 bases sitting between them. This CDR3 spans 11 amino acids. The CDR3 coding sequence is TGTGCCAGCAGTTTCGGGTACGAGCAGTACGTC. Its translation is CASSFGYEQYV.

This clone was seen just once. The chain uses TRBV7-9 and TRBJ2-2; the match to TRBD1 covers 7 bases. This CDR3 has 17 residues. The germline V gene encodes CDR1 SEHNR and CDR2 FQNEAQ (reference sequence). Trimming cost V 10 bases and J 1 base; bases outside gene matches: 15. CDR3 sequence reads: CATNFYPDRRNTGELFF. The CDR3 coding sequence is TGTGCCACCAATTTCTACCCGGACAGGAGGAACACCGGGGAGCTGTTTTTT.

The chain recombines TRBV5-4 with TRBJ1-1; 7 bases line up with TRBD1. In germline, CDR1 is SGHNT, CDR2 YYREEE (reference sequence). With 3 bases clipped from V and 4 bases from J, the junction kept 9 bases outside the gene matches. The CDR3 has 15 amino acids. The CDR3 DNA follows: TGTGCCAGCAGCTGGACTCACAGGGGCGGCACTGAAGCTTTCTTT. This sequence encodes CASSWTHRGGTEAFF.

The J gene is TRBJ2-1, the V gene TRBV5-6; TRBD2 aligns across 10 bases. J lost 7 bases, V lost 3 bases, and 10 bases had no gene match. Germline V gene sequence: CDR1 SGHDT, CDR2 YYEEEE. The CDR3 runs 16 residues. The CDR3 DNA reads TGTGCCAGCAGCTCCGGACTAGCGGCGAGGGGGAATGAGCAGTTCTTC. Amino acid sequence: CASSSGLAARGNEQFF.

The gene calls are TRBV5-6 and TRBJ2-3; perhaps TRBD2 as D (5 bases). V was pared by 1 base and J by 2 bases, with 11 bases between. The CDR3 covers 15 residues. Germline values: CDR1 SGHDT, CDR2 YYEEEE. Written as DNA, the CDR3 is TGTGCCAGCAGCTTGAACTTTCGGGACACAGATACGCAGTATTTT. Protein product: CASSLNFRDTDTQYF.

The CDR3 region has the DNA TGTGCCAGCAGGCCTCGACAGGGAATGACTGAAGCTTTCTTT. It encodes CASRPRQGMTEAFF. The chain has TRBV11-2 and TRBJ1-1, with TRBD1 identical over 7 bases. With V trimmed by 6 bases and J by 5 bases, 9 bases remained unmatched. The CDR3 totals 14 residues. CDR1 and CDR2 (germline): SGHAT, FQNNGV.

The chain joins TRBV19 to TRBJ1-2, with a weak D call TRBD1 (5 bases). Trimming took off 8 bases at V and 2 bases at J, with 18 bases between the two ends. The CDR3 sequence is 15 residues long. The germline V gene has CDR1 LNHDA and CDR2 SQIVND (reference sequence). The CDR3 loop reads CASRSKGHSNYGYTF. The CDR3 region has the DNA TGTGCCAGTCGTTCCAAGGGGCATTCCAACTATGGCTACACCTTC.

The V call is TRBV9, the J call TRBJ2-1; tentatively, D is TRBD2 (6 bases). CDR1 and CDR2 from the germline V gene are SGDLS and YYNGEE. The CDR3 has 17 residues. Trimming pared 0 bases from V and 7 bases from J, leaving 20 bases between. This chain's CDR3 is CASSVGPRGYVTNEQFF. In DNA form, the CDR3 reads TGTGCCAGCAGCGTAGGGCCCCGGGGGTACGTAACTAATGAGCAGTTCTTC.

The chain carries TRBV29-1 and TRBJ2-5; 9 positions agree with TRBD2. Germline V gene sequence: CDR1 SQVTM, CDR2 ANQGSEA. CDR3 length: 13 residues. V was pared by 5 bases and J by 9 bases, with 10 bases of the junction left unmatched. CDR3 sequence (DNA): TGCAGCGTTTTAGCGGGGGCGGTACTGGCCCAGTACTTC. Protein sequence: CSVLAGAVLAQYF.

This CDR3 reads CATSPGDGYTF. The CDR3 region has the DNA TGTGCCACCAGTCCCGGGGATGGCTACACCTTC. This chain joins TRBV19 and TRBJ1-2; D uncertain. V was clipped by 10 bases and J by 6 bases, with 12 bases between them. This CDR3 spans 11 amino acids. Germline CDR1 LNHDA, CDR2 SQIVND (reference sequence).